The T cell receptor (beta chain) under discussion was sequenced for a study of cytomegalovirus exposure and HLA in healthy donors. Both 60 Vbeta primers and 13 Jbeta primers went into the PCR. The repertoire was sequenced with immunoSEQ multiplex PCR; TCRdb's copy has only in-frame clones and lacks some. This sample has about 250,000 clones, with under 80% found just once. This CDR3 has 13 amino acids. Trimming stripped 9 bases from V and 4 bases from J, with 16 bases between. CDR1 and CDR2 (germline): SGDLS, YYNGEE. Sequencing input: PBMCs. This clonotype originated in a female donor in good health and CMV-seronegative. This rearrangement joins TRBV9 to TRBJ1-1, with TRBD1 as a possible D gene (6 bases). The CDR3 is CATVPRDTTEAFF. The CDR3 DNA is TGTGCCACCGTACCGAGGGACACCACTGAAGCTTTCTTT.